This T cell receptor (beta chain) was obtained from a study of control samples from healthy donors and cancer patients. This table comes from immunoSEQ multiplex PCR, and its TCRdb copy is limited to in-frame clones, with some not included. The sample consists of around 92,000 clones, 82% of them appearing once. Germline V gene sequence: CDR1 SGHTA, CDR2 FQGNSA. The CDR3 contains 15 residues. Trimming at V came to 8 bases and at J to 1 base, leaving 10 bases not matched to a gene. Sequences were obtained from blood. This clonotype originated in a man aged 55 to 69 in good health. The chain uses TRBV7-2 and TRBJ2-7, with TRBD2 matching 8 bases. CDR3 protein: CASRPSGSSSYEQYF. CDR3 in DNA: TGTGCCAGCCGACCGAGCGGGAGTTCTTCCTACGAGCAGTACTTC.